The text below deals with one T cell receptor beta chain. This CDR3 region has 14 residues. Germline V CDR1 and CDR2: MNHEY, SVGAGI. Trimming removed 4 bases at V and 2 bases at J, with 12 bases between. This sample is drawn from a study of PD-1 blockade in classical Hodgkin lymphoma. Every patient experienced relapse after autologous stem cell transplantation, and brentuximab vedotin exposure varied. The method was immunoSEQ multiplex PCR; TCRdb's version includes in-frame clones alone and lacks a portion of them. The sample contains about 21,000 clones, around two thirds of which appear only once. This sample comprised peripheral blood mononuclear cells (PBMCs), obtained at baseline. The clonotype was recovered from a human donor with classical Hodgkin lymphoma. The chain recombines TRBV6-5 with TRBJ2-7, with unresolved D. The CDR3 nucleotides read TGTGCCAGCAGTTTGACTCTACCCACCTACGAGCAGTACTTC. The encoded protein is CASSLTLPTYEQYF.